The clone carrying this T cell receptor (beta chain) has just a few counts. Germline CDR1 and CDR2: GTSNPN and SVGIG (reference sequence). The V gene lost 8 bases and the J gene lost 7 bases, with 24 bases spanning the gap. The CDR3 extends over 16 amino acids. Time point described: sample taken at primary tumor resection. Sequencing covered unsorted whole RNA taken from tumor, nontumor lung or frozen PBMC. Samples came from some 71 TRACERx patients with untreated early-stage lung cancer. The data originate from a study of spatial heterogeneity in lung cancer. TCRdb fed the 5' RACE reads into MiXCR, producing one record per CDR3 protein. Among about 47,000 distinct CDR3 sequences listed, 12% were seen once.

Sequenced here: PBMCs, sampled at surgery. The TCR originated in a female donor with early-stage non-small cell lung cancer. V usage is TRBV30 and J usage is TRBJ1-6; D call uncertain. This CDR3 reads CAPGAARGLTNSPLHF. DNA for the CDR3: TGTGCCCCGGGCGCGGCCCGTGGGTTAACCAATTCACCCCTCCACTTT.